The 6 T cell receptor beta chains below all came from one sample that was sequenced in a study of blood T cell repertoires in COVID-19. Sequencing was performed with immunoSEQ multiplex PCR; in TCRdb, only in-frame clones are kept and a portion is missing. The sample yields approximately 96,000 clones, roughly nine tenths seen once. The sample taken for sequencing was peripheral blood. Every receptor here comes from a man in his sixties with acute or convalescent COVID-19.

This clone was seen a single time. This chain joins TRBV24-1 and TRBJ1-6, with unresolved D. The CDR3 spans 17 residues. The germline gives CDR1 KGHDR, CDR2 SFDVKD. Trimming pared 2 bases from V and 7 bases from J, leaving 17 bases between. The chain's CDR3 is CATSDSQTLTGNSPLHF. DNA of the CDR3: TGTGCCACCAGTGATTCCCAGACTCTAACCGGGAATTCACCCCTCCACTTT.

The rearrangement links TRBV7-9 to TRBJ2-7; TRBD1 matches 7 bases. The germline V gene encodes CDR1 SEHNR and CDR2 FQNEAQ (reference sequence). The CDR3 has 13 amino acids. V gave up 4 bases and J gave up 0 bases; unmatched junction bases: 0. The CDR3 nucleotides are TGTGCCAGCAGCTGGGACAGCTCCTACGAGCAGTACTTC. This sequence encodes CASSWDSSYEQYF.

The rearrangement links TRBV5-4 to TRBJ1-1; no firm D call. V lost 3 bases and J 4 bases, leaving 25 bases between the germline ends. Per germline, CDR1 SGHNT and CDR2 YYREEE (reference sequence). This CDR3 is built from 18 residues. The CDR3 nucleotides are TGTGCCAGCAGCTATTGGGGAGCAGGAAACCCTTCGGGCACTGAAGCTTTCTTT. Its protein is CASSYWGAGNPSGTEAFF.

V is TRBV23-1 and J is TRBJ2-2; 10 bases agree with TRBD2. TRBV23-1 is annotated as an ORF whose role is uncertain. The CDR3 has 18 amino acids. The ends lost 7 bases at V and 6 bases at J; junction bases unmatched: 17. CDR3 sequence: CASTYSYPGLASSGELFF. The CDR3 nucleotides are TGCGCCAGCACATATTCGTACCCGGGACTAGCGTCGTCCGGGGAGCTGTTTTTT.

This clone appeared once. The chain employs TRBV4-3 and TRBJ2-7; no firm D call. CDR1 is LGHNA and CDR2 is YSLEER in the germline V gene. The V end lost 0 bases, the J end lost 4 bases, and 10 bases lay between the germline ends. This CDR3 spans 14 amino acids. This chain's CDR3 is CASSQDLAAYEQYF. CDR3 DNA sequence: TGCGCCAGCAGCCAAGATCTGGCGGCTTACGAGCAGTACTTC.

V gene TRBV4-1 combines with J gene TRBJ2-1, with D possibly matching TRBD1 (6 bases). In germline, CDR1 is MGHRA, CDR2 YSYEKL. The V and J ends lost 0 bases and 6 bases respectively, with 15 bases between them. The CDR3 covers 16 residues. The CDR3 sequence is CASSQEGQFNFNEQFF. The DNA of the CDR3 is TGCGCCAGCAGCCAAGAGGGACAATTCAATTTCAATGAGCAGTTCTTC.